One sample yielded the 10 T cell receptor beta chains listed below, sequenced in a study of blood T cell repertoires in COVID-19. The protocol was immunoSEQ multiplex PCR, while the TCRdb copy is restricted to in-frame clones and leaves out a portion. The table records about 53,000 clones, 85% to 95% of them present only once. The sequenced sample was peripheral blood. Every receptor here comes from a human donor in a cohort sampled during active COVID-19.

The genes are TRBV19 and TRBJ2-1; perhaps TRBD2 as D (6 bases). Trimming shortened V by 5 bases and J by 6 bases, and 14 bases separated the two germline ends. The V gene's germline CDR1 is LNHDA and CDR2 SQIVND (reference sequence). The CDR3 has 14 amino acids. CDR3 DNA sequence: TGTGCCAGTAGTTACTCGGGAGTAGTCAATGAGCAGTTCTTC. Its translation is CASSYSGVVNEQFF.

This clone has only a few counts. This sequence joins TRBV10-1 and TRBJ2-3; 8 bases align to TRBD2. Trimming took 5 bases from V and 0 from J; bases not matched to a gene: 25. Germline values: CDR1 WNHNN, CDR2 SYGVQD (reference sequence). The CDR3 length is 22 residues. The CDR3 sequence is CASSKIRGSGGPLNPSTDTQYF. CDR3 in DNA: TGCGCCAGCAGTAAAATCAGGGGAAGCGGGGGACCTTTAAACCCTAGCACAGATACGCAGTATTTT.

The rearrangement uses TRBV5-6 and TRBJ2-7, with D tentatively TRBD2 (5 bases). Germline CDR1 SGHDT, CDR2 YYEEEE. The CDR3 consists of 15 residues. V gave up 1 base and J gave up 2 bases, with 13 bases separating them. The CDR3 spells CASSLPSEGAYEQYF. In nucleotides, the CDR3 is TGTGCCAGCAGCTTGCCGTCCGAGGGTGCCTACGAGCAGTACTTC. Together with reference TRBV5-6 and TRBJ2-7, the CDR3 gives the full variable domain: DAGVTQSPTHLIKTRGQQVTLRCSPKSGHDTVSWYQQALGQGPQFIFQYYEEEERQRGNFPDRFSGHQFPNYSSELNVNALLLGDSALYLCASSLPSEGAYEQYFGPGTRLTVT.

This clone was seen just once. The chain is built from TRBV21-1 and TRBJ2-7; TRBD2 is the table's D call, not checked against the DNA. TRBV21-1 is marked as a pseudogene. The CDR3 is made up of 11 amino acids. DNA for the CDR3: TGTGCCGCCCGGAGTTCCTACGAGCAGTACGTC. Protein: CAARSSYEQYV.

V gene TRBV21-1 combines with J gene TRBJ2-7; TRBD2, the D gene given by the table, was not confirmed from the DNA. TRBV21-1 is a known pseudogene. The CDR3 is 12 residues long. The CDR3 loop is CASSTGSQEQYF. CDR3 DNA sequence: TGTGCCAGCAGCACCGGGAGCCAGGAGCAGTACTTC.

This clone was found once. The chain carries TRBV5-4 and TRBJ2-5, with 7 bases fitting TRBD1. The CDR3 runs 14 residues. Trimming removed 1 base from V and 4 bases from J; junction bases left unmatched: 4. Looked up from germline, CDR1 is SGHNT and CDR2 is YYREEE (reference sequence). This chain's CDR3 is CASSLREGAETQYF. The CDR3 bases are TGTGCCAGCAGCTTGCGCGAGGGGGCAGAGACCCAGTACTTC.

The V and J genes are TRBV7-3 and TRBJ2-1; TRBD1 aligns across 8 bases. J lost 5 bases, V lost 5 bases, and 5 bases had no gene match. CDR3 length: 14 residues. The germline V gene encodes CDR1 SGHTA and CDR2 FQGTGA. The DNA of the CDR3 is TGTGCCAGCAGCCTGGACAGGGCAAACAATGAGCAGTTCTTC. Encoded protein: CASSLDRANNEQFF.

This clone was seen only a few times. The CDR3 reads CASSFWGPRTQYF. For the CDR3, the DNA is TGTGCCAGCAGTTTCTGGGGGCCGAGGACGCAGTATTTT. The chain joins TRBV12-3 or TRBV12-4 to TRBJ2-3, with D perhaps matching TRBD1 (6 bases). V lost 3 bases to trimming and J lost 9 bases, with 13 bases between them. The CDR3 is 13 amino acids.

CDR3 region: CASSKGHLRTEAFF. CDR3 DNA: TGTGCCAGCAGCAAGGGACACCTACGGACTGAAGCTTTCTTT. The chain carries TRBV7-2 and TRBJ1-1; D is perhaps TRBD1 (6 bases). Trimming left V 5 bases short and J 5 bases short, with 15 bases between. Germline V gene sequence: CDR1 SGHTA, CDR2 FQGNSA. The CDR3 runs 14 residues.

V is TRBV30 and J is TRBJ2-7; D possibly corresponds to TRBD2 (5 bases). V was shortened by 5 bases and J by 2 bases, with 16 bases between the two germline ends. Germline CDR1 reads GTSNPN; CDR2 reads SVGIG (reference sequence). The CDR3 sequence is 14 residues long. For the CDR3, the DNA is TGTGCCTGGCGGGCGGGCCTCGCTGCCTACGAGCAGTACTTC. This encodes CAWRAGLAAYEQYF.